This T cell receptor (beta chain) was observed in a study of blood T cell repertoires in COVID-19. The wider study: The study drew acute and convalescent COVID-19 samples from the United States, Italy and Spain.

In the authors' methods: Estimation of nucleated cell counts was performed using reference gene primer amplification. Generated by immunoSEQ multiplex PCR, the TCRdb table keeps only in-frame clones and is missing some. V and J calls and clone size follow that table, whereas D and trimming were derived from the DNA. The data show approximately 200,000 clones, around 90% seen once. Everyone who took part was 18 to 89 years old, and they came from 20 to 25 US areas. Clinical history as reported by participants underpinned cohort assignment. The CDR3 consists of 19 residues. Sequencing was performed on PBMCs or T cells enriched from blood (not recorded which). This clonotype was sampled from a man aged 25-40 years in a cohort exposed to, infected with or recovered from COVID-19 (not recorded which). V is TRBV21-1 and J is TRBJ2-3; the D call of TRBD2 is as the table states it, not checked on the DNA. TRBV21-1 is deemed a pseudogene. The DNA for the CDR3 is TGTGCCAGCAGCAAAGAAGGAACTAGCCCTCAAGTGGGGACAGATACGCAGTATTTT. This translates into CASSKEGTSPQVGTDTQYF.